The 19 T cell receptor beta chains below were found in one sample sequenced in a study of spatial heterogeneity in lung cancer. Via MiXCR, TCRdb re-called the 5' RACE reads, giving one row per CDR3 protein. The sample yields approximately 49,000 distinct CDR3 sequences, about 5.8% seen once. As for time point: sample taken at primary tumor resection. Sequencing used PBMCs, obtained at surgery. The receptors were sampled from a male donor with early-stage non-small cell lung cancer.

This clonotype was recorded at least ten times. This CDR3 is CASSWGQGTDTQYF. The CDR3 DNA reads as TGTGCCAGCAGCTGGGGACAGGGGACAGATACGCAGTATTTT. This chain connects TRBV5-6 to TRBJ2-3; 10 positions agree with TRBD1. V was clipped by 3 bases and J by 3 bases; unmatched bases: 1. CDR3 length: 14 residues. CDR1 and CDR2 from the germline V gene are SGHDT and YYEEEE.

This clonotype was found a few times. This rearrangement joins TRBV19 to TRBJ2-2, with D possibly being TRBD2 (6 bases). The V gene lost 5 bases and the J gene lost 9 bases, with 19 bases spanning the gap. This CDR3 has 15 residues. Germline V gives CDR1 LNHDA, CDR2 SQIVND (reference sequence). The CDR3 sequence: CASSLIREMARELFF. DNA for the CDR3: TGTGCCAGTAGTCTCATACGGGAGATGGCTAGGGAGCTGTTTTTT. The variable domain in full, completed from reference TRBV19 and TRBJ2-2, reads DGGITQSPKYLFRKEGQNVTLSCEQNLNHDAMYWYRQDPGQGLRLIYYSQIVNDFQKGDIAEGYSVSREKKESFPLTVTSAQKNPTAFYLCASSLIREMARELFFGEGSRLTVL.

This clonotype was seen repeatedly, ten times or more. V usage is TRBV20-1 and J usage is TRBJ2-7; D gene ambiguous. The length of the CDR3 is 13 residues. From germline, CDR1 is DFQATT and CDR2 SNEGSKA (reference sequence). Trimming removed 5 bases at V and 12 bases at J, with 23 bases between. CDR3 nucleotide sequence: TGCAGTGCTCACTCCTCCGACTCCGGGTATCGGTACTTC. Protein sequence: CSAHSSDSGYRYF.

Many counts were recorded for this clonotype. J is TRBJ2-2 and V is TRBV5-1; TRBD1 or TRBD2 may be the D gene (6 bases each). CDR1 SGHRS and CDR2 YFSETQ come from the germline V gene. V was clipped by 0 bases and J by 4 bases, with 10 bases between them. The CDR3 has 15 residues. The CDR3 DNA follows: TGCGCCAGCAGCTTGGTACGGGGGCTCACCGGGGAGCTGTTTTTT. This codes for CASSLVRGLTGELFF.

In its sample, this clonotype was seen a few times. The rearrangement joins TRBV10-2 to TRBJ1-5; 9 positions match TRBD1. V was pared by 3 bases and J by 7 bases, with 7 bases of the junction left unmatched. This CDR3 is 15 amino acids long. The germline CDR1 and CDR2 sequences are WSHSY and SAAADI. The CDR3: CASSEGTGSIQPQHF. The CDR3 DNA reads TGCGCCAGCAGTGAAGGGACAGGGAGTATACAGCCCCAGCATTTT.

This clonotype was picked up many times. This chain joins TRBV7-9 and TRBJ2-7, with 8 bases fitting TRBD1. The CDR3 has 13 amino acids. The V gene end was trimmed by 1 base and the J gene end by 6 bases; junction bases not matched to a gene: 2. Germline V gene data show CDR1 as SEHNR and CDR2 as FQNEAQ (reference sequence). In DNA, the CDR3 is TGTGCCAGCAGCTTAGTGACAGGGGTCGAGCAGTACTTC. Amino acids: CASSLVTGVEQYF.

This clonotype has just a few counts. The J gene is TRBJ2-5, the V gene TRBV2; 8 bases are shared with TRBD1. The CDR3 consists of 14 residues. Germline V gives CDR1 SNHLY, CDR2 FYNNEI. The trim removed 5 bases at V and 5 bases at J, leaving 7 bases unmatched. The CDR3 loop reads CASSPRTGRETQYF. The CDR3 DNA reads TGTGCCAGCAGTCCGAGGACAGGGAGGGAGACCCAGTACTTC.

This clonotype was seen repeatedly, ten times or more. This rearrangement joins TRBV12-3 or TRBV12-4 to TRBJ1-5, with a tentative D call TRBD1 (5 bases). Deletions cut 5 bases from V and 5 bases from J, with 16 bases between. The CDR3 loop spans 15 amino acids. In nucleotides, the CDR3 is TGTGCCAGCAGTCTGTGGACCAGGGAGGATCAGCCCCAGCATTTT. This sequence encodes CASSLWTREDQPQHF.

This clonotype was recorded many times. The chain recombines TRBV7-8 with TRBJ2-1, with 8 nucleotides matching TRBD2. The CDR3 length is 17 residues. The V segment lost 5 bases and the J segment 6 bases; nucleotides outside the gene matches: 15. CDR1 is SGHVS and CDR2 is FQNEAQ in the germline V gene. CDR3 in amino acids: CASSPGRRSGRGNEQFF. CDR3 nucleotide sequence: TGTGCCAGCAGCCCAGGTAGGAGAAGCGGGAGAGGCAATGAGCAGTTCTTC.

The table lists this clonotype with many counts. The chain uses TRBV25-1 and TRBJ2-6; D remains ambiguous. The CDR3 length is 15 residues. The germline V gene encodes CDR1 MGHDK and CDR2 SYGVNS. V shed 1 base and J shed 4 bases, with 8 bases lying between them. CDR3 sequence (DNA): TGTGCCAGCAGTGAATGGGGTTCCGGGGCCAACGTCCTGACTTTC. Amino acid sequence: CASSEWGSGANVLTF. The full variable domain, with the rest looked up from reference TRBV25-1 and TRBJ2-6, is EADIYQTPRYLVIGTGKKITLECSQTMGHDKMYWYQQDPGMELHLIHYSYGVNSTEKGDLSSESTVSRIRTEHFPLTLESARPSHTSQYLCASSEWGSGANVLTFGAGSRLTVL.

There are many counts of this clonotype. This chain uses TRBV12-3 or TRBV12-4 with TRBJ2-3; D perhaps matches TRBD1 (7 bases). The CDR3 runs 17 residues. Trimming shortened V by 2 bases and J by 1 base, and 16 bases separated the two germline ends. The CDR3 loop is CASSLLFGGGGTDTQYF. CDR3 sequence (DNA): TGTGCCAGCAGTTTACTGTTTGGAGGGGGCGGCACAGATACGCAGTATTTT.

This clonotype has ten or more counts. The CDR3 sequence is CASSTRHRAGNTEAFF. For the CDR3, the DNA is TGCGCCAGCAGCACTCGACACAGGGCGGGGAACACTGAAGCTTTCTTT. The V and J genes are TRBV5-1 and TRBJ1-1; TRBD1 is a possible D gene (6 bases). The CDR3 runs 16 residues. The germline V and J ends were trimmed by 4 bases and 1 base, with 17 bases remaining between them. CDR1 is SGHRS and CDR2 is YFSETQ in the germline V gene.

This clonotype was counted at least ten times. The chain links TRBV29-1 to TRBJ2-7; 9 bases agree with TRBD2. Trimming cost V 5 bases and J 3 bases; bases outside gene matches: 11. The germline V gene encodes CDR1 SQVTM and CDR2 ANQGSEA. The CDR3 is 15 amino acids. The CDR3 here is CSVLGSGSSFYEQYF. Written as DNA, the CDR3 is TGCAGCGTTCTCGGTAGCGGGAGCAGCTTCTACGAGCAGTACTTC.

This clonotype appeared many times. The rearrangement links TRBV7-9 to TRBJ2-1; TRBD2 agrees at 10 bases. V shed 5 bases and J 8 bases; nucleotides not matched to a gene: 6. This CDR3 comprises 14 residues. Germline CDR1 reads SEHNR; CDR2 reads FQNEAQ (reference sequence). This chain's CDR3 is CASSILAGVDEQFF. The CDR3 DNA is TGTGCCAGCAGCATTCTAGCGGGAGTCGATGAGCAGTTCTTC.

This clonotype appeared many times. The rearrangement uses TRBV6-1 and TRBJ1-4; tentative D call: TRBD1 (5 bases). Trimming removed 2 bases at V and 3 bases at J, with 10 bases between. The CDR3 spans 15 residues. CDR1 MNHNS and CDR2 SASEGT come from the germline V gene. Written as DNA, the CDR3 is TGTGCCAGCAGTGAATCAGGGACGTCTAATGAAAAACTGTTTTTT. Protein: CASSESGTSNEKLFF.

The sample holds many counts of this clonotype. The chain has TRBV5-4 and TRBJ1-1, with D unresolved. Germline loops: CDR1 SGHNT, CDR2 YYREEE (reference sequence). The length of the CDR3 is 13 residues. The V end was cut by 4 bases, the J end by 1 base, with 8 bases between. For the CDR3, the DNA is TGTGCCAGCAGCCTGCCAGGGAACACTGAAGCTTTCTTT. This encodes CASSLPGNTEAFF.

This clonotype was detected many times. The rearrangement links TRBV28 to TRBJ1-6; D is perhaps TRBD1 (5 bases). CDR3 length: 14 residues. The germline V gene has CDR1 MDHEN and CDR2 SYDVKM. The V end was cut by 5 bases, the J end by 10 bases, with 15 bases between. CDR3 bases: TGTGCCAGCAGTCCTAGGGGAAGAGGGTCACCCCTCCACTTT. Its translation is CASSPRGRGSPLHF.

There are many counts of this clonotype. The chain links TRBV18 to TRBJ2-7; 11 positions match TRBD2. This CDR3 comprises 15 residues. The V and J ends lost 6 bases and 0 bases, in that order; junction bases with no gene match: 4. Per the germline V gene, CDR1 is KGHSH and CDR2 is LQKENI. DNA for the CDR3: TGTGCCAGCTCTTTCGGGACTAGCGGCTCCTACGAGCAGTACTTC. This sequence encodes CASSFGTSGSYEQYF.

The table lists this clonotype with many counts. A read error may produce the germline difference seen at one junction end. This chain links TRBV6-2 or TRBV6-3 with TRBJ2-1; 9 positions agree with TRBD2. The CDR3 loop spans 17 amino acids. Germline CDR1 and CDR2: MNHEY and SVGEGT. The CDR3 spells CASSPHASGAGYSEQFF. CDR3 DNA: TGTGCCAGCAGCCCCCACGCTAGCGGGGCGGGCTACAGTGAGCAGTTCTTC.